This T cell receptor beta chain originates from a study of OX40 agonist ivuxolimab in advanced cancers. Germline CDR1 LNHDA, CDR2 SQIVND (reference sequence). The CDR3 runs to 15 residues. Trimming stripped 3 bases from V and 5 bases from J, with 16 bases between. Profiled with immunoSEQ multiplex PCR; TCRdb holds only in-frame clones, not every one. The sample has 90,000 to 120,000 clones; 85% to 95% are singletons. The receptor's source is an adult with an advanced solid tumor such as melanoma, head and neck, liver or kidney cancer. Sample: CD4+ or CD8+ T cells sorted from blood, taken in a trial of the OX40 agonist ivuxolimab. The gene calls are TRBV19 and TRBJ1-2; the D is unclear. CDR3 in amino acids: CASSITSAGDYGYTF. The CDR3, as DNA: TGTGCCAGTAGTATCACGTCGGCAGGTGATTATGGCTACACCTTC. Full variable domain (outside the CDR3, taken from reference TRBV19 and TRBJ1-2): DGGITQSPKYLFRKEGQNVTLSCEQNLNHDAMYWYRQDPGQGLRLIYYSQIVNDFQKGDIAEGYSVSREKKESFPLTVTSAQKNPTAFYLCASSITSAGDYGYTFGSGTRLTVV.